This TCR beta chain emerged from a study of T cells in Graves' hyperthyroidism and ophthalmopathy. Whole-study findings and limits: The majority of expanded thyroid clonotypes above 0.001 also appeared in blood. Ophthalmopathy and stable hyperthyroidism were separated by a 13 V-J model. Model output signaled ophthalmopathy a median about 6.3 months ahead of onset.

With respect to this clonotype: Its target is unknown.

Patients were excluded for uncontrolled infection, other autoimmune disease, pregnancy or lactation. Regions amplified from RNA transcripts were the TCR beta CDR3 regions. A set of HTBI primers served as the primers for a first-round RT-PCR of the TCR CDR3. MiXCR was run by TCRdb on the multiplex PCR reads, yielding one entry per CDR3 protein. This table holds approximately 600,000 distinct CDR3 sequences, around 20% found once. The CDR3 covers 15 residues. CDR1 ENHRY and CDR2 SYGVKD come from the germline V gene. The germline V and J ends were trimmed by 6 bases and 5 bases, with 18 bases remaining between them.

This TCR derives from a man aged 25-45 years with Graves' ophthalmopathy. The chain links TRBV10-3 to TRBJ2-3; D gene ambiguous. Sequencing was carried out using blood. CDR3 region: CAISSDLSMGDTQYF. In DNA, the CDR3 is TGTGCCATCAGCTCGGACCTTTCTATGGGAGATACGCAGTATTTT.